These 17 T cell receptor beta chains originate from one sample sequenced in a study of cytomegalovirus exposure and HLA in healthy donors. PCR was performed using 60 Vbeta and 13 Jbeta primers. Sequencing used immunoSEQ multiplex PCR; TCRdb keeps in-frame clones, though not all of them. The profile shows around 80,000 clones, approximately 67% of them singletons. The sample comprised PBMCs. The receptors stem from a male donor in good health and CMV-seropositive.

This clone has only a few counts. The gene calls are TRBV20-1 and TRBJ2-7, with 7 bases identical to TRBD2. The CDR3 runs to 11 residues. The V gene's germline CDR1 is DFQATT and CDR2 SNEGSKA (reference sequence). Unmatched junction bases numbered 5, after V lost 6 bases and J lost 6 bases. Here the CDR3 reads CSARGEGEQYF. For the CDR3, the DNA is TGCAGTGCCCGGGGGGAGGGCGAGCAGTACTTC.

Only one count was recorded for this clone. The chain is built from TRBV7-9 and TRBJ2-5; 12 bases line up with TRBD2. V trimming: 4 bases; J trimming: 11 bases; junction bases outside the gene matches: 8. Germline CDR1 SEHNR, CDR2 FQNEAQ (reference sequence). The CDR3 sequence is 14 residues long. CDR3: CASSSSGRAGEQYF. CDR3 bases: TGTGCCAGCAGCTCTAGCGGGAGGGCAGGTGAGCAGTACTTC.

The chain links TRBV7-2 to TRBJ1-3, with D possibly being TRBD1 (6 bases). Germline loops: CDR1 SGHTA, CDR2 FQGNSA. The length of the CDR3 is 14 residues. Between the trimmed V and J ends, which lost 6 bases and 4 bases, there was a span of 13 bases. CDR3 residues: CASREGGSGNTIYF. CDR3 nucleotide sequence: TGTGCCAGCAGGGAAGGGGGTTCAGGAAACACCATATATTTT.

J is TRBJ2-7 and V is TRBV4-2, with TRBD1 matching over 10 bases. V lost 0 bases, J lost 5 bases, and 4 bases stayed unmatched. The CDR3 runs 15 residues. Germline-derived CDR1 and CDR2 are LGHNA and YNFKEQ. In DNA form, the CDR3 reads TGTGCCAGCAGCCAAGAGGGACAGGGGTTCGACGAGCAGTACTTC. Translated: CASSQEGQGFDEQYF.

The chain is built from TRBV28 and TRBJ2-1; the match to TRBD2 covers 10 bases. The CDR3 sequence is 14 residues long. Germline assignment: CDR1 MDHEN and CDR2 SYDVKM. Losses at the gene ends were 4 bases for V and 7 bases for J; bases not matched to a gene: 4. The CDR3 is CASSSSGRANEQFF. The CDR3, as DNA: TGTGCCAGCAGTTCAAGCGGGAGGGCAAATGAGCAGTTCTTC.

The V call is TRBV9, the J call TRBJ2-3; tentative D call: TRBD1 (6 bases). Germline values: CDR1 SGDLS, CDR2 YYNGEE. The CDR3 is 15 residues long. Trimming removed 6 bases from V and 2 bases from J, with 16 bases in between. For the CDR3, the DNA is TGTGCCAGCACTCGGACCACAGGGTACACAGATACGCAGTATTTT. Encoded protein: CASTRTTGYTDTQYF. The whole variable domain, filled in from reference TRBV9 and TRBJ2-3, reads DSGVTQTPKHLITATGQRVTLRCSPRSGDLSVYWYQQSLDQGLQFLIQYYNGEERAKGNILERFSAQQFPDLHSELNLSSLELGDSALYFCASTRTTGYTDTQYFGPGTRLTVL.

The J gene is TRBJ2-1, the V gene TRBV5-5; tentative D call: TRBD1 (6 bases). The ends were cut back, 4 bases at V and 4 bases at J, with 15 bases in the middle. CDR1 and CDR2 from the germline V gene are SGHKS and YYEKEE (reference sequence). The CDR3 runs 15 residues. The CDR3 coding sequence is TGTGCCAGCAGCCCTACAGGGAAGAATTACAATGAGCAGTTCTTC. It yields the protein CASSPTGKNYNEQFF. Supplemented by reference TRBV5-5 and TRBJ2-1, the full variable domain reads DAGVTQSPTHLIKTRGQQVTLRCSPISGHKSVSWYQQVLGQGPQFIFQYYEKEERGRGNFPDRFSARQFPNYSSELNVNALLLGDSALYLCASSPTGKNYNEQFFGPGTRLTVL.

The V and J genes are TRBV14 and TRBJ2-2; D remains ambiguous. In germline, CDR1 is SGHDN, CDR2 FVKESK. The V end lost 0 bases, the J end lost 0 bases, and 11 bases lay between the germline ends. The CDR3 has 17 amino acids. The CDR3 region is CASSQDLSHANTGELFF. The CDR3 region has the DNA TGTGCCAGCAGCCAAGATCTAAGCCACGCGAACACCGGGGAGCTGTTTTTT.

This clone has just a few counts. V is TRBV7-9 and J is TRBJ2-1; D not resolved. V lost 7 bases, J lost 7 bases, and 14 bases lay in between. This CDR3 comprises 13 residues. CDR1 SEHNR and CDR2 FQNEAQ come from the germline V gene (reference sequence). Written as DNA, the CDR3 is TGTGCCAGCATCTATCCTCGTCTGAATGAGCAGTTCTTC. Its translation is CASIYPRLNEQFF.

CDR3: CASSIEPNALYTGELFF. In nucleotides, the CDR3 is TGTGCCAGTAGTATAGAACCCAACGCCCTATACACCGGGGAGCTGTTTTTT. This chain connects TRBV19 to TRBJ2-2; no firm D call. CDR3 size: 17 residues. V dropped 0 bases and J dropped 3 bases, with 14 bases sitting between them. The germline CDR1 and CDR2 sequences are LNHDA and SQIVND (reference sequence).

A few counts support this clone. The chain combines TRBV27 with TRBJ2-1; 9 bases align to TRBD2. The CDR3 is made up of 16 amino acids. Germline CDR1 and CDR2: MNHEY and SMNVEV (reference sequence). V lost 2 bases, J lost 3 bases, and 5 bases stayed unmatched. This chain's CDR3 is CASSLGSGRSYNEQFF. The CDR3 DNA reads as TGTGCCAGCAGTTTAGGGAGCGGGAGGAGCTACAATGAGCAGTTCTTC.

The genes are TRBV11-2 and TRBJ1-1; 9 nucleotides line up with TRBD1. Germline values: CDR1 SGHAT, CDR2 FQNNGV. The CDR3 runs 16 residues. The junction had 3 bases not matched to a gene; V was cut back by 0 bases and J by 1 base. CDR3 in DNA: TGTGCCAGCAGCTTAGATGGACAGGGGTGGAACACTGAAGCTTTCTTT. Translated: CASSLDGQGWNTEAFF.

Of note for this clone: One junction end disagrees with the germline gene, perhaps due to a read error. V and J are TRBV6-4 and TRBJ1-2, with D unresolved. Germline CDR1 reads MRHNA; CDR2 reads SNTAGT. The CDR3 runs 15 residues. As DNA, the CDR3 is TGTGCCGGCAGTGAGTTCGCGGGTAGTAGCTATGGCTACACCTTC. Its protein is CAGSEFAGSSYGYTF.

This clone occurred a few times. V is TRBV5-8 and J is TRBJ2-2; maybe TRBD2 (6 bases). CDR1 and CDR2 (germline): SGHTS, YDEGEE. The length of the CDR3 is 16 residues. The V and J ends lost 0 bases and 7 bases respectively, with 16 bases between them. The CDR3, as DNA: TGTGCCAGCAGCTTGGCCTCCGGGAGAGTCAGCGGGGAGCTGTTTTTT. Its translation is CASSLASGRVSGELFF. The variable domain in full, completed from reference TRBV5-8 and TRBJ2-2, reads EAGVTQSPTHLIKTRGQQATLRCSPISGHTSVYWYQQALGLGLQFLLWYDEGEERNRGNFPPRFSGRQFPNYSSELNVNALELEDSALYLCASSLASGRVSGELFFGEGSRLTVL.

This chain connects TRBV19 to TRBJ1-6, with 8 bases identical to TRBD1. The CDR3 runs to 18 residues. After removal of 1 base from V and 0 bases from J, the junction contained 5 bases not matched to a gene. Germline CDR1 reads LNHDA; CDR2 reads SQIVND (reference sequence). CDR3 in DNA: TGTGCCAGTAGTATAGGACAGGGGTCCGGCTCCTATAATTCACCCCTCCACTTT. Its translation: CASSIGQGSGSYNSPLHF. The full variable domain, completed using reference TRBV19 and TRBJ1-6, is DGGITQSPKYLFRKEGQNVTLSCEQNLNHDAMYWYRQDPGQGLRLIYYSQIVNDFQKGDIAEGYSVSREKKESFPLTVTSAQKNPTAFYLCASSIGQGSGSYNSPLHFGNGTRLTVT.

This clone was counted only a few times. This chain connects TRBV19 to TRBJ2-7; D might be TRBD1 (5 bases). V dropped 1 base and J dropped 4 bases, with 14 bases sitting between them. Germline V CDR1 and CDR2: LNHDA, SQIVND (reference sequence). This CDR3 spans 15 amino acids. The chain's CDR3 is CASSIGEGEVYEQYF. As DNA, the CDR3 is TGTGCCAGTAGTATAGGCGAAGGGGAAGTATACGAGCAGTACTTC.

The CDR3 here is CASSPPTGLNTEAFF. CDR3 nucleotides: TGTGCCAGCAGCCCCCCAACAGGGTTGAACACTGAAGCTTTCTTT. The chain is built from TRBV7-9 and TRBJ1-1; TRBD1 might be the D (6 bases). V shed 5 bases and J shed 0 bases, with 13 bases lying between them. The CDR3 spans 15 residues. Germline V gives CDR1 SEHNR, CDR2 FQNEAQ (reference sequence).